The 28 T cell receptor beta chains below were found in one sample sequenced in a study of somatic mutations in cytotoxic T cells in rheumatoid arthritis. Measured with immunoSEQ multiplex PCR; TCRdb has only the in-frame clones, and not every one. The sample contains thousands of clones, 74% of which appear only once. Sequenced: CD8+ T cells sorted from blood. The receptors come from an adult with rheumatoid arthritis.

The V and J genes are TRBV29-1 and TRBJ2-2; 9 bases line up with TRBD2. V shed 0 bases and J 6 bases; nucleotides not matched to a gene: 11. The CDR3 length is 17 residues. CDR1 and CDR2 (germline): SQVTM, ANQGSEA. The CDR3 sequence: CSVEDSVSGRWAGELFF. Written as DNA, the CDR3 is TGCAGCGTTGAAGATTCAGTAAGCGGGAGGTGGGCCGGGGAGCTGTTTTTT.

The chain links TRBV6-6 to TRBJ2-7; 8 bases are shared with TRBD2. From germline, CDR1 is MNHNY and CDR2 SVGAGI (reference sequence). This CDR3 region has 15 residues. Unmatched junction bases numbered 6, after V lost 0 bases and J lost 5 bases. The chain's CDR3 is CASSYSDGRADEQYF. For the CDR3, the DNA is TGTGCCAGCAGTTACTCGGACGGGAGGGCCGACGAGCAGTACTTC.

The chain couples TRBV9 to TRBJ1-3; D possibly corresponds to TRBD1 (5 bases). Trimming took 4 bases from V and 3 from J, leaving 14 bases between them. The V gene's germline CDR1 is SGDLS and CDR2 YYNGEE. The CDR3 runs to 15 residues. In nucleotides, the CDR3 is TGTGCCAGCAGCCGGGACGGGGAGATTGGAAACACCATATATTTT. Translated, it gives CASSRDGEIGNTIYF.

This clone was detected once. The genes are TRBV6-6 and TRBJ1-2, with a tentative D call TRBD1 (6 bases). The CDR3 has 14 amino acids. The V and J ends lost 1 base and 3 bases respectively, with 9 bases between them. Germline CDR1 is MNHNY and CDR2 is SVGAGI (reference sequence). The chain's CDR3 is CASSYYREDYGYTF. In DNA, the CDR3 is TGTGCCAGCAGTTACTACAGGGAGGACTATGGCTACACCTTC.

This clone was found a few times. The rearrangement links TRBV5-1 to TRBJ2-7; the match to TRBD1 covers 9 bases. From germline, CDR1 is SGHRS and CDR2 YFSETQ. The CDR3 has 14 amino acids. V trimming: 5 bases; J trimming: 4 bases; junction bases outside the gene matches: 7. The CDR3 nucleotides are TGCGCCAGCAGAAAGGGACAGGGCCATTACGAGCAGTACTTC. Translation gives CASRKGQGHYEQYF.

As for this clone: One junction end disagrees with the germline gene, perhaps due to a read error. The chain couples TRBV19 to TRBJ1-2, with a weak D call TRBD1 (6 bases). The germline V gene has CDR1 LNHDA and CDR2 SQIVND (reference sequence). The CDR3 has 14 amino acids. Written as DNA, the CDR3 is TGTGCCAGTAGTTTCAACAGGGAAAACTACGGCTACACCTTC. It yields the protein CASSFNRENYGYTF.

The genes are TRBV4-1 and TRBJ2-5, with 9 positions matching TRBD2. This CDR3 has 16 residues. V shed 4 bases and J 5 bases; nucleotides not matched to a gene: 11. The germline CDR1 and CDR2 sequences are MGHRA and YSYEKL. This CDR3 reads CASSLDVAGAGETQYF. CDR3 in DNA: TGCGCCAGCAGCCTAGATGTAGCGGGGGCCGGTGAGACCCAGTACTTC.

The chain joins TRBV5-4 to TRBJ2-7; a weak D match, TRBD1 (6 bases). Trimming cost V 2 bases and J 6 bases, with 12 bases left between them. The CDR3 loop spans 13 amino acids. CDR1 is SGHNT, CDR2 YYREEE, per germline (reference sequence). CDR3 nucleotides: TGTGCCAGCAGCTTATTAACAGGGCGCGAGCAGTACTTC. Protein product: CASSLLTGREQYF.

The chain combines TRBV6-1 with TRBJ2-2; D may correspond to TRBD1 or TRBD2 (7 bases each). The CDR3 spans 15 residues. Per the germline V gene, CDR1 is MNHNS and CDR2 is SASEGT. Trimming left V 3 bases short and J 7 bases short, with 15 bases between. The CDR3 bases are TGTGCCAGCAGTGACGTGCAGGGGGGGAGCGGGGAGCTGTTTTTT. Protein product: CASSDVQGGSGELFF.

The V call is TRBV6-5, the J call TRBJ1-3; maybe TRBD1 (5 bases). V gave up 7 bases and J gave up 4 bases, with 14 bases separating them. The germline gives CDR1 MNHEY, CDR2 SVGAGI. CDR3 length: 14 residues. The CDR3 DNA reads as TGTGCCAGCACCTCTGGGACGCCCGGAAACACCATATATTTT. Its translation: CASTSGTPGNTIYF.

This clone was detected only a few times. The V and J genes are TRBV4-2 and TRBJ1-5, with TRBD1 identical over 9 bases. V trimming: 3 bases; J trimming: 4 bases; junction bases outside the gene matches: 7. The CDR3 totals 16 residues. Germline CDR1 and CDR2: LGHNA and YNFKEQ. The CDR3 loop is CASSQSTGGLNQPQHF. The CDR3 region has the DNA TGTGCCAGCAGCCAGTCTACAGGGGGCCTTAATCAGCCCCAGCATTTT.

The chain is built from TRBV28 and TRBJ1-2; weak D call: TRBD1 (6 bases). The CDR3 runs 13 residues. Germline CDR1 is MDHEN and CDR2 is SYDVKM. The ends were cut back, 5 bases at V and 6 bases at J, with 13 bases in the middle. As DNA, the CDR3 is TGTGCCAGCAGTATCGGGGGCGCGGATGGCTACACCTTC. It yields the protein CASSIGGADGYTF.

This clone was recorded a few times. This chain joins TRBV19 and TRBJ1-5; the D is unclear. Germline lookup yields CDR1 LNHDA and CDR2 SQIVND (reference sequence). Trimming shortened V by 3 bases and J by 6 bases, and 12 bases separated the two germline ends. The CDR3 runs to 14 residues. The CDR3 loop reads CASSIVSSLQPQHF. CDR3 nucleotides: TGTGCCAGTAGTATTGTCTCTAGTCTTCAGCCCCAGCATTTT.

The V call is TRBV18, the J call TRBJ2-7; D not certain. The CDR3 totals 14 residues. V lost 3 bases and J 0 bases, leaving 9 bases between the germline ends. Germline loops: CDR1 KGHSH, CDR2 LQKENI. The CDR3 DNA is TGTGCCAGCTCACCGTCCGGAAGCTCCTACGAGCAGTACTTC. Its protein product is CASSPSGSSYEQYF.

The chain joins TRBV2 to TRBJ2-1; D tentatively fits TRBD1 or TRBD2 (6 bases each). Between the trimmed V and J ends, which lost 6 bases and 0 bases, there was a span of 24 bases. This CDR3 has 19 residues. Germline V CDR1 and CDR2: SNHLY, FYNNEI. The CDR3 DNA is TGTGCCAGCAGCGTTACCGGGATCGCAGAGGGGGGCTCCTACAATGAGCAGTTCTTC. Translation: CASSVTGIAEGGSYNEQFF.

This clone was found a few times. V usage is TRBV7-9 and J usage is TRBJ2-7, with D perhaps TRBD2 (6 bases). The ends were cut back, 2 bases at V and 0 bases at J, with 14 bases in the middle. The CDR3 sequence is 16 residues long. CDR1 is SEHNR and CDR2 is FQNEAQ in the germline V gene (reference sequence). The CDR3 here is CASSLPRAGGSYEQYF. The CDR3 DNA follows: TGTGCCAGCAGCTTACCGCGGGCCGGGGGCTCCTACGAGCAGTACTTC.

This rearrangement joins TRBV5-1 to TRBJ2-1; D is unclear. The CDR3 spans 12 residues. Germline CDR1 reads SGHRS; CDR2 reads YFSETQ. Trimming left V 5 bases short and J 16 bases short, with 19 bases between. CDR3 in DNA: TGCGCCAGCAGGGATAGCTCCCCTTGCCCCTTCTTC. This encodes CASRDSSPCPFF.

A few counts support this clone. V usage is TRBV27 and J usage is TRBJ2-1; D remains unclear. This CDR3 comprises 11 residues. V was cut by 2 bases and J by 10 bases, with 6 bases left in between. The germline CDR1 and CDR2 sequences are MNHEY and SMNVEV (reference sequence). As DNA, the CDR3 is TGTGCCAGCAGTTTAGGCCACGAGCAGTTCTTC. The encoded protein is CASSLGHEQFF.

This clone was recorded only once. The chain joins TRBV6-6 to TRBJ2-7; the D is unclear. V was pared by 5 bases and J by 3 bases, with 14 bases between. CDR3 length: 14 amino acids. The germline CDR1 and CDR2 sequences are MNHNY and SVGAGI (reference sequence). CDR3: CASSARQVHYEQYF. CDR3 DNA: TGTGCCAGCAGTGCGCGGCAGGTACACTACGAGCAGTACTTC.

V usage is TRBV5-6 and J usage is TRBJ2-5, with D tentatively TRBD2 (7 bases). V lost 6 bases and J lost 2, with 11 bases in between. This CDR3 has 13 residues. Germline CDR1 and CDR2: SGHDT and YYEEEE. The CDR3 coding sequence is TGTGCCAGCATTAAGGGGGGGCAAGAGACCCAGTACTTC. The encoded protein is CASIKGGQETQYF.

The chain is built from TRBV11-2 and TRBJ1-3, with D hard to call. The CDR3 spans 17 residues. V lost 5 bases and J 0 bases, leaving 17 bases between the germline ends. CDR1 and CDR2 (germline): SGHAT, FQNNGV. This CDR3 reads CASSQDTVPSSGNTIYF. The CDR3 nucleotides are TGTGCCAGCAGCCAAGACACCGTTCCGAGCTCTGGAAACACCATATATTTT.

The chain employs TRBV5-4 and TRBJ2-5, with D possibly matching TRBD1 (6 bases). The CDR3 sequence is 16 residues long. Trimming shortened V by 4 bases and J by 3 bases, and 19 bases separated the two germline ends. Germline V gene sequence: CDR1 SGHNT, CDR2 YYREEE (reference sequence). CDR3: CASSNHREFLEETQYF. CDR3 DNA sequence: TGTGCCAGCAGCAACCACAGGGAGTTCTTAGAAGAGACCCAGTACTTC.

The rearrangement links TRBV18 to TRBJ1-4; weak D call: TRBD1 (5 bases). V dropped 6 bases and J dropped 0 bases, with 11 bases sitting between them. CDR3 length: 15 residues. Germline values: CDR1 KGHSH, CDR2 LQKENI. CDR3 residues: CASSRGYPTNEKLFF. In nucleotides, the CDR3 is TGTGCCAGCTCCCGGGGCTACCCAACTAATGAAAAACTGTTTTTT.

The chain joins TRBV6-4 to TRBJ2-7; 9 bases map to TRBD2. The CDR3 has 15 residues. V lost 3 bases, J lost 1 base, and 4 bases stayed unmatched. Germline V CDR1 and CDR2: MRHNA, SNTAGT. The DNA of the CDR3 is TGTGCCAGCAGTGAGGAGCTAGCGGGGTCCTACGAGCAGTACTTC. It yields the protein CASSEELAGSYEQYF.

The chain couples TRBV11-2 to TRBJ2-3; 11 bases are shared with TRBD2. Germline CDR1 and CDR2: SGHAT and FQNNGV. V was pared by 5 bases and J by 2 bases, with 9 bases of the junction left unmatched. The CDR3 length is 17 residues. CDR3: CASSTLTSGDPTDTQYF. CDR3 coding DNA: TGTGCCAGCAGCACCCTGACTAGCGGGGATCCCACAGATACGCAGTATTTT.

In this sample, this clone turned up a few times. This chain connects TRBV7-9 to TRBJ2-7; 8 positions match TRBD2. The CDR3 contains 16 residues. Germline values: CDR1 SEHNR, CDR2 FQNEAQ (reference sequence). V was pared by 1 base and J by 0 bases, with 5 bases of the junction left unmatched. CDR3: CASSLVGRGDSYEQYF. CDR3 nucleotide sequence: TGTGCCAGCAGCTTAGTAGGGCGGGGGGACTCCTACGAGCAGTACTTC.

The chain couples TRBV27 to TRBJ2-1; TRBD2 matches 10 bases. The V gene's germline CDR1 is MNHEY and CDR2 SMNVEV (reference sequence). The CDR3 extends over 15 amino acids. V shed 4 bases and J 2 bases; nucleotides not matched to a gene: 2. CDR3 DNA: TGTGCCAGCAGTTCTAGCGGGAGTCCCTACAATGAGCAGTTCTTC. This gives the protein CASSSSGSPYNEQFF.

The CDR3 reads CASSQGVAFF. The CDR3, as DNA: TGCGCCAGCAGCCAGGGAGTCGCTTTCTTT. V is TRBV4-3 and J is TRBJ1-1, with D uncertain. This CDR3 spans 10 amino acids. The ends were cut back, 3 bases at V and 11 bases at J, with 7 bases in the middle. Germline assignment: CDR1 LGHNA and CDR2 YSLEER.